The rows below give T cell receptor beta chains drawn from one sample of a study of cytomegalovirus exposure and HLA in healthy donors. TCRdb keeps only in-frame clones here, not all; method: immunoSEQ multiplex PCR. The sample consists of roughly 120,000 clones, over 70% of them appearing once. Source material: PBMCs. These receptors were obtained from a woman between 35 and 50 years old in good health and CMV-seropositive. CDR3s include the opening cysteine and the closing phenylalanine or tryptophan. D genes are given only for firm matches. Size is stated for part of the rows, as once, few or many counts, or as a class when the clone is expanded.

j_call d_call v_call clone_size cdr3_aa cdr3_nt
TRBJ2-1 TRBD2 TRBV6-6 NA CASSTGRSGGSDEQFF TGTGCCAGCAGCACCGGGAGAAGCGGGGGCTCCGATGAGCAGTTCTTC
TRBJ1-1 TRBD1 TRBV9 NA CASSVGGQMNTEAFF TGTGCCAGCAGCGTAGGGGGACAGATGAACACTGAAGCTTTCTTT
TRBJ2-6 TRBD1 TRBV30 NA CAWRRGRTRSGANVLTF TGTGCCTGGAGGAGGGGGCGCACCCGATCTGGGGCCAACGTCCTGACTTTC
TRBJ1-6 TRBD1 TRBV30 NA CAGQGESNNSPLHF TGTGCCGGACAGGGGGAAAGTAATAATTCACCCCTCCACTTT
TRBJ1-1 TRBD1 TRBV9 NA CASSASTGGTEAFF TGTGCCAGCAGCGCCTCAACAGGGGGGACTGAAGCTTTCTTT
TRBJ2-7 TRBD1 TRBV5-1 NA CASSPGQAYSYEQYF TGCGCCAGCAGCCCCGGACAGGCCTACTCCTACGAGCAGTACTTC
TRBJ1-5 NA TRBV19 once CASSIGSVNQPQHF TGTGCCAGTAGTATAGGGTCAGTCAATCAGCCCCAGCATTTT
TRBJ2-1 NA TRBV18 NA CASSPTDSGIDEQFF TGTGCCAGCTCACCCACGGACAGTGGGATTGATGAGCAGTTCTTC
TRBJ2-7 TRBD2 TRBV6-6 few CASSYPGLAEEQYF TGTGCCAGCAGTTACCCTGGACTAGCTGAGGAGCAGTACTTC
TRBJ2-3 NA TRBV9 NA CASSPKHGTRQYF TGTGCCAGCAGCCCGAAGCATGGGACTCGGCAGTATTTT
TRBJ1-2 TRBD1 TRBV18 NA CASSSPNRDRGTNYGYTF TGTGCCAGCTCATCACCTAATCGGGACAGGGGAACGAACTATGGCTACACCTTC
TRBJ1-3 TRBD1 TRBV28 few CASKKQGASGNTIYF TGTGCCAGCAAAAAACAGGGGGCGTCCGGAAACACCATATATTTT
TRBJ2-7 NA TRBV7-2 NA CASSLTYEQYF TGTGCCAGCAGCCTAACCTACGAGCAGTACTTC
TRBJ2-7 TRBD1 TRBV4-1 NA CASSPTGTVTLEQYF TGCGCCAGCAGCCCGACCGGGACAGTGACCCTCGAGCAGTACTTC
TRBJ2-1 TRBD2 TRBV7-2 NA CASSAAGLAGFYNEQFF TGTGCCAGCAGCGCCGCGGGACTAGCGGGTTTCTACAATGAGCAGTTCTTC
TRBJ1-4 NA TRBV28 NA CASSHDRSVGEKLFF TGTGCCAGCAGCCATGACAGGAGCGTGGGTGAAAAACTGTTTTTT
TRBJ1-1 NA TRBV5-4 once CASTLGGGREAFF TGTGCCAGCACACTGGGGGGGGGCCGTGAAGCTTTCTTT
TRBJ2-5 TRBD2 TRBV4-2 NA CASSRGTSGETQYF TGTGCCAGCAGCCGAGGGACTAGCGGGGAGACCCAGTACTTC
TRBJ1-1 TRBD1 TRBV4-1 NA CASSDPITGEEAFF TGCGCCAGCAGCGATCCTATCACAGGGGAAGAAGCTTTCTTT
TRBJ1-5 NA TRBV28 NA CASSSDLGEGQPQHF TGTGCCAGCAGTTCCGATTTGGGGGAGGGACAGCCCCAGCATTTT
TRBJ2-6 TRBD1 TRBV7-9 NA CASSPRDRGQGANVLTF TGTGCCAGCAGCCCCCGGGACAGGGGGCAAGGGGCCAACGTCCTGACTTTC
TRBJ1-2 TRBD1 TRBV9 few CASSRGQGAYYGYTF TGTGCCAGCAGCAGGGGACAGGGGGCTTACTATGGCTACACCTTC
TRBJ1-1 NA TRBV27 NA CASSLRGANTEAFF TGTGCCAGCAGCCTGCGGGGGGCGAACACTGAAGCTTTCTTT
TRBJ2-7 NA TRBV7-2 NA CASSLQGNEQYF TGTGCCAGCAGCTTACAGGGGAACGAGCAGTACTTC
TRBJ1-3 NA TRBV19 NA CASIQGTGNTIYF TGTGCCAGTATTCAGGGGACTGGAAACACCATATATTTT
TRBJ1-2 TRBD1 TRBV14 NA CASSPTGVGGYTF TGTGCCAGCAGCCCGACAGGGGTAGGAGGCTACACCTTC
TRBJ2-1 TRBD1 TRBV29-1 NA CSVVRTGLDEQFF TGCAGCGTTGTTAGGACAGGGCTCGATGAGCAGTTCTTC
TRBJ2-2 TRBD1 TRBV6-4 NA CASRDRNTGELFF TGTGCCAGCCGGGACAGAAACACCGGGGAGCTGTTTTTT
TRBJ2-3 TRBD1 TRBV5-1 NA CASSLELDRSTDTQYF TGCGCCAGCAGCTTGGAGTTGGACAGGAGCACAGATACGCAGTATTTT
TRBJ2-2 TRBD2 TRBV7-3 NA CASSLASGSAGTGELFF TGTGCCAGCAGCTTAGCTAGCGGGAGTGCTGGGACCGGGGAGCTGTTTTTT
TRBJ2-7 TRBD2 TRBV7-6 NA CASSLGLAGDTYEQYF TGTGCCAGCAGCTTAGGGCTAGCGGGAGACACTTACGAGCAGTACTTC
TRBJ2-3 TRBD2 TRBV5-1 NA CASSSGTSGRTDTQYF TGCGCCAGCAGTTCCGGGACTAGCGGGAGGACAGATACGCAGTATTTT
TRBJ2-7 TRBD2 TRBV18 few CASSPSNGLAGVTEYF TGTGCCAGCTCACCATCGAACGGACTAGCGGGGGTAACGGAGTACTTC
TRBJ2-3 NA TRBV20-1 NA CSGEKADTQYF TGCAGTGGTGAAAAAGCGGATACGCAGTATTTT
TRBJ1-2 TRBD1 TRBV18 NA CASSPPTGGSYTF TGTGCCAGCTCACCCCCTACAGGGGGCAGCTACACCTTC
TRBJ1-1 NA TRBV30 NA CARRGRNTEAFF TGTGCCCGAAGGGGGAGGAACACTGAAGCTTTCTTT
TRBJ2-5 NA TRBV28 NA CASMGGGLQETQYF TGTGCCAGCATGGGTGGCGGGTTGCAAGAGACCCAGTACTTC
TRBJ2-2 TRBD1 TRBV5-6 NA CASTRIQGAANTGELFF TGTGCCAGCACGAGAATACAGGGGGCCGCGAACACCGGGGAGCTGTTTTTT
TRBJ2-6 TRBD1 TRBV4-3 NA CASSQDVRGTGANVLTF TGCGCCAGCAGCCAAGATGTCAGGGGGACTGGGGCCAACGTCCTGACTTTC
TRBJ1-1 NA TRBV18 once CASDAGVSTEAFF TGTGCCAGCGACGCGGGGGTCAGCACTGAAGCTTTCTTT
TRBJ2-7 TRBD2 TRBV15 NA CATSRGGGSYEQYF TGTGCCACCAGCAGAGGCGGGGGGTCCTACGAGCAGTACTTC
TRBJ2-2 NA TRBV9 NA CASSEFQGNTGELFF TGTGCCAGCAGCGAATTTCAGGGGAACACCGGGGAGCTGTTTTTT
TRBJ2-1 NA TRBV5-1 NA CASSALATYNEQFF TGCGCCAGCAGCGCTCTGGCAACCTACAATGAGCAGTTCTTC
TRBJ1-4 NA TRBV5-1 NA CASSGSGFQNEKLFF TGCGCCAGCAGCGGGAGTGGGTTCCAGAACGAAAAACTGTTTTTT
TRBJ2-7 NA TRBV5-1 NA CASSVADGLYEQYF TGCGCCAGCAGCGTAGCGGACGGACTGTACGAGCAGTACTTC
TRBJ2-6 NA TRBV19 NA CASSIGSSAPSGANVLTF TGTGCCAGTAGTATAGGGAGTTCCGCCCCCTCTGGGGCCAACGTCCTGACTTTC
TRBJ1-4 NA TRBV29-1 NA CSVFQGDEKLFF TGCAGCGTATTCCAGGGCGATGAAAAACTGTTTTTT
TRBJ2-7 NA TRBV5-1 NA CASSLGQAPYEQYF TGCGCCAGCAGCTTGGGACAGGCGCCCTACGAGCAGTACTTC
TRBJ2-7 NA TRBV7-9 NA CASSLTGNDYEQYF TGTGCCAGCAGCTTAACGGGAAACGACTACGAGCAGTACTTC
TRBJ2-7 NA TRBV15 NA CATSGHSYEQYF TGTGCCACCAGCGGCCATTCCTACGAGCAGTACTTC
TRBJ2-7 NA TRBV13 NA CASSVSSYEQYF TGTGCCAGCAGCGTGAGCTCCTACGAGCAGTACTTC